The next 17 T cell receptor beta chains were all read from a single sample in a study of PD-L1 blockade in urothelial cancer. Using immunoSEQ multiplex PCR, the repertoire was profiled, and TCRdb retains in-frame clones only, with some absent. The sample records 95,000 to 100,000 clones, 87% being singletons. As for time point: pretreatment peripheral blood. This sample comprised PBMCs, obtained around atezolizumab (anti-PD-L1) treatment. The source is a man aged 60 to 69 with urothelial cancer.

The chain is built from TRBV19 and TRBJ2-1; TRBD2 agrees at 8 bases. Germline V lookup: CDR1 LNHDA, CDR2 SQIVND (reference sequence). V shed 2 bases, J shed 3 bases, and the junction held 3 bases outside the gene matches. This CDR3 comprises 15 residues. The CDR3 is CASSITSGLYNEQFF. CDR3 DNA: TGTGCCAGTAGTATAACTAGCGGCCTCTACAATGAGCAGTTCTTC.

The chain combines TRBV7-9 with TRBJ2-3; TRBD2 matches at 9 bases. Germline V CDR1 and CDR2: SEHNR, FQNEAQ (reference sequence). This CDR3 comprises 18 residues. The ends lost 3 bases at V and 2 bases at J; junction bases unmatched: 12. CDR3 amino acids: CASSFSSGGGASTDTQYF. The CDR3 DNA reads as TGTGCCAGCAGCTTTTCGTCTGGCGGGGGGGCCTCCACAGATACGCAGTATTTT.

The rearrangement joins TRBV2 to TRBJ2-7; tentatively, D is TRBD1 (5 bases). Trimming removed 2 bases at V and 3 bases at J, with 11 bases between. The CDR3 is made up of 14 amino acids. Germline loops: CDR1 SNHLY, CDR2 FYNNEI. CDR3 coding DNA: TGTGCCAGCAGTGAACAGGGTGGCGTCTACGAGCAGTACTTC. Amino acids: CASSEQGGVYEQYF.

The chain employs TRBV2 and TRBJ2-5, with 7 bases identical to TRBD2. Unmatched junction bases numbered 11, after V lost 3 bases and J lost 7 bases. Germline V gene data show CDR1 as SNHLY and CDR2 as FYNNEI. The CDR3 has 15 residues. CDR3 in DNA: TGTGCCAGCAGTGATAGCCAGACCCCGGGGGGGACCCAGTACTTC. It specifies CASSDSQTPGGTQYF.

The chain uses TRBV23-1 and TRBJ2-3; 9 bases line up with TRBD1. TRBV23-1 is flagged as an ORF with uncertain function. The CDR3 is made up of 16 amino acids. With V trimmed by 2 bases and J by 2 bases, 5 bases remained unmatched. CDR3 in DNA: TGCGCCAGCAGTCAACGCCGGGACAGGGTCACAGATACGCAGTATTTT. This gives the protein CASSQRRDRVTDTQYF.

This clone was observed a handful of times. The chain has TRBV19 and TRBJ1-5; 10 bases align to TRBD1. J was trimmed by 4 bases and V by 10 bases; bases with no gene match: 7. Germline values: CDR1 LNHDA, CDR2 SQIVND (reference sequence). The CDR3 sequence is 14 residues long. Here the CDR3 reads CATQPGQGNQPQHF. DNA of the CDR3: TGTGCCACTCAACCGGGACAGGGGAATCAGCCCCAGCATTTT.

V gene TRBV7-2 combines with J gene TRBJ2-5, with D possibly being TRBD2 (6 bases). The CDR3 runs to 15 residues. Germline assignment: CDR1 SGHTA and CDR2 FQGNSA. Trimming left V 5 bases short and J 10 bases short, with 23 bases between. The CDR3 DNA follows: TGTGCCAGCAGCCCTCCGGTTGGAGGGGCGGTTGGCCAGTACTTC. The encoded protein is CASSPPVGGAVGQYF.

This clone has at least ten counts. The chain has TRBV7-3 and TRBJ2-1; 7 nucleotides line up with TRBD1. Germline V CDR1 and CDR2: SGHTA, FQGTGA. CDR3 length: 13 amino acids. Trimming took 2 bases from V and 6 from J; bases not matched to a gene: 1. CDR3 nucleotide sequence: TGTGCCAGCAGCTTATGGACAGGCAATGAGCAGTTCTTC. Protein product: CASSLWTGNEQFF.

The chain has TRBV5-4 and TRBJ2-5; D not resolved. Germline V lookup: CDR1 SGHNT, CDR2 YYREEE (reference sequence). Trimming removed 0 bases from V and 5 bases from J, with 11 bases in between. This CDR3 contains 14 residues. The CDR3, as DNA: TGTGCCAGCAGCTTGGCCGCCCTGAGGGAGACCCAGTACTTC. Protein product: CASSLAALRETQYF.

The CDR3: CSVHPMGARTDTQYF. The DNA of the CDR3 is TGCAGCGTCCACCCTATGGGAGCAAGGACAGATACGCAGTATTTT. V and J are TRBV29-1 and TRBJ2-3; weak D call: TRBD2 (5 bases). With 6 bases removed from V and 3 bases from J, the gap between germline ends came to 19 bases. The CDR3 has 15 amino acids. CDR1 and CDR2 from the germline V gene are SQVTM and ANQGSEA.

The chain employs TRBV7-8 and TRBJ2-5, with a tentative D call TRBD2 (5 bases). Germline CDR1 is SGHVS and CDR2 is FQNEAQ. Between the trimmed V and J ends, which lost 1 base and 2 bases, there was a span of 11 bases. The CDR3 sequence is 15 residues long. The DNA of the CDR3 is TGTGCCAGCAGCTTAGGGACTGTGGGACAAGAGACCCAGTACTTC. It specifies CASSLGTVGQETQYF.

This clone was counted ten times or more. The chain joins TRBV6-1 to TRBJ2-7; 7 bases match TRBD1. CDR3 size: 14 residues. Losses at the gene ends were 1 base for V and 3 bases for J; bases not matched to a gene: 3. Germline CDR1 and CDR2: MNHNS and SASEGT. The CDR3: CASSEGGTVYEQYF. CDR3 DNA: TGTGCCAGCAGTGAAGGTGGGACAGTCTACGAGCAGTACTTC.

The genes are TRBV10-2 and TRBJ1-1, with 8 bases that match TRBD1. From germline, CDR1 is WSHSY and CDR2 SAAADI. Trimming at V came to 5 bases and at J to 1 base, leaving 3 bases not matched to a gene. The length of the CDR3 is 14 residues. CDR3 nucleotide sequence: TGCGCCAGCAGTCCCGGGACAGGGAACACTGAAGCTTTCTTT. Translating gives CASSPGTGNTEAFF.

This clone was detected a few times. The rearrangement uses TRBV9 and TRBJ2-7; D might be TRBD1 (5 bases). The CDR3 sequence is 15 residues long. Germline V gives CDR1 SGDLS, CDR2 YYNGEE. Trimming took 4 bases from V and 3 from J, leaving 17 bases between them. In nucleotides, the CDR3 is TGTGCCAGCAGCCAAAGGACAAGCTCAAACTACGAGCAGTACTTC. Its protein product is CASSQRTSSNYEQYF.

This chain's CDR3 is CAWSAAGRFHSGNTIYF. The CDR3 nucleotides are TGTGCCTGGAGTGCCGCCGGGAGGTTCCACTCTGGAAACACCATATATTTT. The chain is built from TRBV30 and TRBJ1-3, with D unresolved. In germline, CDR1 is GTSNPN, CDR2 SVGIG (reference sequence). The CDR3 contains 17 residues. Deletions cut 1 base from V and 0 bases from J, with 16 bases between.

The CDR3 DNA follows: TGTGCCAGCAGCAAAGCGTACACGACATGGCCCCAGCATTTT. It is translated as CASSKAYTTWPQHF. The J gene is TRBJ1-5, the V gene TRBV21-1; TRBD1, the table's D call, lacks a check against the DNA. TRBV21-1 is labeled a pseudogene. The CDR3 is made up of 14 amino acids.

The chain combines TRBV5-1 with TRBJ2-3; the D gene is possibly TRBD2 (5 bases). Trimming took 5 bases from V and 0 from J, leaving 16 bases between them. The CDR3 contains 16 residues. Per germline, CDR1 SGHRS and CDR2 YFSETQ. Here the CDR3 DNA reads TGCGCCAGCAGTCCCTGGGGAGTTGATAGCACAGATACGCAGTATTTT. Translated, it gives CASSPWGVDSTDTQYF.